The clone carrying this T cell receptor beta chain is a singleton in its sample. Its antigen is unidentified. The source of the sample is a study of shared clonotypes between healthy human individuals. Overall study findings and caveats: It was the non-shared clonotypes that had lower generation probabilities than clonotypes shared by all four donors.

TCRdb's copy holds only in-frame clones and misses some; the assay was immunoSEQ multiplex PCR. The sample shows 600,000 to 750,000 clones, roughly two thirds of them seen only once. Germline V gene sequence: CDR1 SGHVT, CDR2 SQSDAQ. V shed 0 bases, J shed 4 bases, and the junction held 7 bases outside the gene matches. The CDR3 runs 17 residues. The chain links TRBV7-4 to TRBJ1-3, with 9 bases aligning to TRBD1. Sequencing was done on a sample of memory CD4+ T cells sorted from blood. As to subset: CD45RA-negative fraction. This receptor was taken from a woman in her 30s in good health. Here the CDR3 DNA reads TGTGCCAGCAGCTTAGCCGGGACAGGGTTCGCGGGAAACACCATATATTTT. This translates into CASSLAGTGFAGNTIYF.